This TCR beta chain was identified during a study of cytotoxic CD8 clonotypes in ibrutinib-treated CLL. Study-level information: Among the samples, the mean was roughly 260,000 productive templates and 94,082 productive rearrangements.

A note on this clone: Its antigen is not known.

Broader study findings: Circulating CD8+ T-cell counts were tracked by baseline clonality, which exceeded that of age-matched healthy donors. Upon ibrutinib response clonality rose, and upon progression it fell back toward baseline.

Method: immunoSEQ multiplex PCR; TCRdb's copy keeps in-frame clones and lacks some. The sample consists of some 200,000 clones, over 65% of them appearing once. The TCR sequence derives from a human donor with chronic lymphocytic leukemia. Specimen: PBMCs, collected after 12 months of ibrutinib treatment.

The CDR3 loop is CAWSVLHTGELFF. CDR3 nucleotide sequence: TGTGCCTGGAGTGTCCTACACACCGGGGAGCTGTTTTTT. The rearrangement uses TRBV30 and TRBJ2-2, with D unresolved. Trimming left V 0 bases short and J 3 bases short, with 5 bases between. The germline gives CDR1 GTSNPN, CDR2 SVGIG (reference sequence). The CDR3 is made up of 13 amino acids. Together with reference TRBV30 and TRBJ2-2, the CDR3 gives the full variable domain: SQTIHQWPATLVQPVGSPLSLECTVEGTSNPNLYWYRQAAGRGLQLLFYSVGIGQISSEVPQNLSASRPQDRQFILSSKKLLLSDSGFYLCAWSVLHTGELFFGEGSRLTVL.